Following are 21 T cell receptor beta chains from one sample sequenced in a study of T cell responses to AZD1222 COVID-19 vaccine. The assay was immunoSEQ multiplex PCR, and TCRdb's table has in-frame clones only and misses some. The table records just under 150,000 clones, roughly 84% of them present only once. The sample consisted of peripheral blood, taken 28 days after the second AZD1222 dose. The source of these receptors is an adult who received the AZD1222 COVID-19 vaccine.

V is TRBV10-3 and J is TRBJ2-2; 7 bases map to TRBD2. Germline assignment: CDR1 ENHRY and CDR2 SYGVKD. J lost 6 bases, V lost 4 bases, and 8 bases had no gene match. The CDR3 has 15 amino acids. CDR3 in DNA: TGTGCCATCAGTGCTTCGGAGGGAGGGGCCGGGGAGCTGTTTTTT. This gives the protein CAISASEGGAGELFF.

The chain recombines TRBV28 with TRBJ2-7, with 7 positions matching TRBD1. This CDR3 is built from 15 residues. V dropped 4 bases and J dropped 3; count of bases not matched to a gene: 9. Germline values: CDR1 MDHEN, CDR2 SYDVKM. As DNA, the CDR3 is TGTGCCAGCAGTTCCGTGAGGGGGCCGAACTACGAGCAGTACTTC. This translates into CASSSVRGPNYEQYF.

The chain employs TRBV3-1 (or the pseudogene TRBV3-2) and TRBJ2-7; TRBD2 matches at 10 bases. Germline V CDR1 and CDR2: LGHDT, YNNKEL (reference sequence). This CDR3 has 15 residues. The V segment lost 4 bases and the J segment 3 bases; nucleotides outside the gene matches: 6. The CDR3 coding sequence is TGTGCCAGCAGCCCCGTTCTAGCGGGGGACTACGAGCAGTACTTC. Translating it yields CASSPVLAGDYEQYF.

J is TRBJ1-1 and V is TRBV18; tentative D call: TRBD1 (6 bases). This CDR3 is 14 amino acids long. V lost 2 bases and J lost 10, with 17 bases in between. The germline gives CDR1 KGHSH, CDR2 LQKENI. In nucleotides, the CDR3 is TGTGCCAGCTCACCAAGCAGGACAGAAAGGGCAGCTTTCTTT. Its protein product is CASSPSRTERAAFF.

The chain uses TRBV6-5 and TRBJ1-2, with 7 bases fitting TRBD1. V dropped 5 bases and J dropped 12; count of bases not matched to a gene: 15. Germline V gene data show CDR1 as MNHEY and CDR2 as SVGAGI. The CDR3 covers 14 residues. The CDR3 nucleotides are TGTGCCAGCAGTAAATCGACAGGGAGTGGGGGTCACACCTTC. It encodes CASSKSTGSGGHTF.

This chain joins TRBV28 and TRBJ2-2, with D tentatively TRBD1 or TRBD2 (6 bases each). CDR1 MDHEN and CDR2 SYDVKM come from the germline V gene. The length of the CDR3 is 15 residues. The ends were cut back, 5 bases at V and 1 base at J, with 11 bases in the middle. The CDR3, as DNA: TGTGCCAGCAGTACCGGGGGCCTGAACACCGGGGAGCTGTTTTTT. Translation gives CASSTGGLNTGELFF.

V gene TRBV19 combines with J gene TRBJ2-3; 7 positions agree with TRBD1. The CDR3 is made up of 14 amino acids. The germline CDR1 and CDR2 sequences are LNHDA and SQIVND (reference sequence). V trimming: 4 bases; J trimming: 3 bases; junction bases outside the gene matches: 4. CDR3 in DNA: TGTGCCAGTAGTAACCGACAGGGAACAGATACGCAGTATTTT. Protein product: CASSNRQGTDTQYF.

Notes on this clone: The same CDR3 can be traced to other DNA sequences in this sample. The chain carries TRBV4-1 and TRBJ1-2, with D unclear. CDR1 MGHRA and CDR2 YSYEKL come from the germline V gene. The V and J ends lost 0 bases and 2 bases respectively, with 7 bases between them. The CDR3 is made up of 14 amino acids. CDR3 protein: CASSQDHRNYGYTF. CDR3 coding DNA: TGCGCCAGCAGCCAAGATCACCGGAACTATGGCTACACCTTC.

Remarks on this clone: The sample holds other DNA sequences that translate to the same CDR3. V is TRBV5-8 and J is TRBJ1-1; D is unclear. The CDR3 sequence is 14 residues long. Per the germline V gene, CDR1 is SGHTS and CDR2 is YDEGEE. Trimming took off 0 bases at V and 1 base at J, with 7 bases between the two ends. The DNA of the CDR3 is TGTGCCAGCAGCTTGGCCGCCGGGAACACTGAAGCTTTCTTT. This gives the protein CASSLAAGNTEAFF.

The chain employs TRBV5-1 and TRBJ1-1; 7 bases fit TRBD1. Germline V gene sequence: CDR1 SGHRS, CDR2 YFSETQ. CDR3 length: 14 amino acids. With V trimmed by 4 bases and J by 1 base, 4 bases remained unmatched. The CDR3 DNA follows: TGCGCCAGCAGCGCCGGGACAGAGAACACTGAAGCTTTCTTT. Translating gives CASSAGTENTEAFF.

The chain carries TRBV12-3 or TRBV12-4 and TRBJ1-6; D might be TRBD1 (5 bases). The CDR3 is 13 amino acids. With 4 bases removed from V and 10 bases from J, the gap between germline ends came to 11 bases. CDR3 loop: CASSWDAESPLHF. The CDR3 DNA reads TGTGCCAGCAGTTGGGACGCCGAATCACCCCTCCACTTT.

The V call is TRBV7-9, the J call TRBJ2-7; no firm D call. From germline, CDR1 is SEHNR and CDR2 FQNEAQ (reference sequence). The length of the CDR3 is 16 residues. With 4 bases removed from V and 0 bases from J, the gap between germline ends came to 16 bases. The CDR3 DNA is TGTGCCAGCAGCTCCCTGGTCACCGGAAGCTCCTACGAGCAGTACTTC. It specifies CASSSLVTGSSYEQYF.

The V and J genes are TRBV15 and TRBJ2-7; 9 bases match TRBD1. The length of the CDR3 is 15 residues. The germline CDR1 and CDR2 sequences are LNHNV and YYDKDF (reference sequence). The V and J ends lost 4 bases and 0 bases, in that order; junction bases with no gene match: 4. This chain's CDR3 is CATSKDRGGSYEQYF. CDR3 coding DNA: TGTGCCACCAGCAAGGACAGGGGCGGCTCCTACGAGCAGTACTTC.

The chain carries TRBV6-5 and TRBJ1-5, with 9 positions matching TRBD1. CDR3 size: 14 residues. Germline V gene sequence: CDR1 MNHEY, CDR2 SVGAGI. V was clipped by 6 bases and J by 6 bases; unmatched bases: 6. CDR3 in amino acids: CASRVDRGGQPQHF. DNA of the CDR3: TGTGCCAGCAGGGTGGACAGGGGTGGTCAGCCCCAGCATTTT.

The gene calls are TRBV18 and TRBJ2-7; 7 bases are a match to TRBD1. Trimming removed 6 bases from V and 0 bases from J; junction bases left unmatched: 8. CDR1 KGHSH and CDR2 LQKENI come from the germline V gene. The CDR3 consists of 15 residues. This CDR3 is CASSSRQGNSYEQYF. CDR3 nucleotides: TGTGCCAGCTCCTCGAGACAGGGAAACTCCTACGAGCAGTACTTC.

V is TRBV28 and J is TRBJ2-7, with TRBD1 matching over 9 bases. The junction had 22 bases not matched to a gene; V was cut back by 3 bases and J by 7 bases. This CDR3 has 19 amino acids. Germline assignment: CDR1 MDHEN and CDR2 SYDVKM. The CDR3 protein is CASSFPRDRVSLRAREQYF. The CDR3, as DNA: TGTGCCAGCAGTTTCCCCCGGGACAGGGTGTCGCTACGTGCGAGGGAGCAGTACTTC.

The chain carries TRBV28 and TRBJ1-5; D ambiguous. V lost 2 bases, J lost 9 bases, and 14 bases lay in between. The germline V gene has CDR1 MDHEN and CDR2 SYDVKM. The CDR3 length is 14 residues. CDR3 DNA sequence: TGTGCCAGCAGTTTAAGAGCGGAGGTGACGCCCCAGCATTTT. It yields the protein CASSLRAEVTPQHF.

The chain carries TRBV19 and TRBJ1-5; 10 bases map to TRBD1. The J segment lost 7 bases and the V segment lost 5 bases, leaving 8 bases of the junction unmatched. In germline, CDR1 is LNHDA, CDR2 SQIVND (reference sequence). The CDR3 has 15 amino acids. This CDR3 reads CASSARQGAEQPQHF. DNA of the CDR3: TGTGCCAGTAGTGCGCGACAGGGGGCGGAACAGCCCCAGCATTTT.

The chain couples TRBV7-9 to TRBJ2-1, with a weak D call TRBD2 (5 bases). The CDR3 covers 17 residues. V was trimmed by 5 bases and J by 7 bases, leaving 24 bases between them. Per the germline V gene, CDR1 is SEHNR and CDR2 is FQNEAQ (reference sequence). CDR3 in amino acids: CASSLTSTISFGNEQFF. The CDR3 bases are TGTGCCAGCAGCCTAACTAGTACCATTTCCTTCGGGAATGAGCAGTTCTTC.

The CDR3 protein is CANRVNTGELFF. CDR3 nucleotide sequence: TGTGCCAACAGGGTAAACACCGGGGAGCTGTTTTTT. The gene calls are TRBV12-3 or TRBV12-4 and TRBJ2-2; TRBD1 might be the D (6 bases). Between the trimmed V and J ends, which lost 10 bases and 2 bases, there was a span of 8 bases. The CDR3 is 12 residues long.

The rearrangement joins TRBV4-2 to TRBJ2-3; 7 bases are a match to TRBD2. Germline V gene sequence: CDR1 LGHNA, CDR2 YNFKEQ. After removal of 3 bases from V and 6 bases from J, the junction contained 12 bases not matched to a gene. This CDR3 spans 16 amino acids. This CDR3 is CASSHPSGGGLDTQYF. The CDR3 DNA reads as TGTGCCAGCAGCCACCCGTCGGGGGGAGGATTGGATACGCAGTATTTT.